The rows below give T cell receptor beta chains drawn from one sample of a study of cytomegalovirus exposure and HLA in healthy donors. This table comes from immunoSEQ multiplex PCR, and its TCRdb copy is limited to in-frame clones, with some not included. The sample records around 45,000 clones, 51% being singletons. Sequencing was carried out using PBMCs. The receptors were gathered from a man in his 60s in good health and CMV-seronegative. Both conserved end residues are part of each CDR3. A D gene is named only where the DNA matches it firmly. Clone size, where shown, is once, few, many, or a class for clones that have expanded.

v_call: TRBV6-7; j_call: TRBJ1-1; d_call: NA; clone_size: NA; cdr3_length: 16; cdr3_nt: TGTGCCAGCAGTTACTCGAGGCCCAAGGGAGGCACTGAAGCTTTCTTT; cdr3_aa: CASSYSRPKGGTEAFF
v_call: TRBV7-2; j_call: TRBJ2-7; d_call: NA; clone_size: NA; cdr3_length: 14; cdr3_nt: TGTGCCAGCAGCTTAGGCAGGGAATCCTACGAGCAGTACTTC; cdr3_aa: CASSLGRESYEQYF
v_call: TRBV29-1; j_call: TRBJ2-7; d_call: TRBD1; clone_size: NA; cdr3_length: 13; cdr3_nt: TGCAGCGCCGAGGGGCAGGGGGCCTACGAGCAGTACTTC; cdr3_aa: CSAEGQGAYEQYF
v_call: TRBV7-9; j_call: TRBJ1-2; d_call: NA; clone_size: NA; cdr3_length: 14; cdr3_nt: TGTGCCAGCAGCTTAGCGCAGTCTAACTATGGCTACACCTTC; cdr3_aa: CASSLAQSNYGYTF
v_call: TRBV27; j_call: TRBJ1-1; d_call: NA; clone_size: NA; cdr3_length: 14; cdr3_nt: TGTGCCAGCAGTTTTGAGCAAGAGGTCACTGAAGCTTTCTTT; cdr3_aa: CASSFEQEVTEAFF
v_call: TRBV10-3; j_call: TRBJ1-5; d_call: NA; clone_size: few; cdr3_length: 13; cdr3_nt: TGTGCCACCCAGGTGGGCGGGGTTCAGCCCCAGCATTTT; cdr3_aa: CATQVGGVQPQHF
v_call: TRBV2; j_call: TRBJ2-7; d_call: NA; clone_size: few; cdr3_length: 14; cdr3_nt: TGTGCCAGCAGGGCGACAGGAAATTCCTACGAGCAGTACTTC; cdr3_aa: CASRATGNSYEQYF
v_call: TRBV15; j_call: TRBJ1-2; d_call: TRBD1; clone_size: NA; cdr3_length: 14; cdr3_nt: TGTGCCACCAGCAGACGGACAGGGGACTATGGCTACACCTTC; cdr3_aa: CATSRRTGDYGYTF
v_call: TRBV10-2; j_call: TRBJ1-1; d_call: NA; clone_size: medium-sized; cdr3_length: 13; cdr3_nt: TGCGCCAGCAGTGAAGGGGAGAACACTGAAGCTTTCTTT; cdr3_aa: CASSEGENTEAFF
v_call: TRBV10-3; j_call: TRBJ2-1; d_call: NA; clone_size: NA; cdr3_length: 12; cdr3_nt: TGTGCCATCAGTGAGTCCGAGAATGAGCAGTTCTTC; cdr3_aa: CAISESENEQFF
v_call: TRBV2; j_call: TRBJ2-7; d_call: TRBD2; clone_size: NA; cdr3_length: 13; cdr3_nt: TGTGCCAGCGGGACTAGCGGCTCCTACGAGCAGTACTTC; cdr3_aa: CASGTSGSYEQYF
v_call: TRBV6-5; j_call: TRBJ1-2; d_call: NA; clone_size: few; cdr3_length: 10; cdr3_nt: TGTGCCAGCAGTGCGTCAGGCTACACCTTC; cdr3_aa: CASSASGYTF
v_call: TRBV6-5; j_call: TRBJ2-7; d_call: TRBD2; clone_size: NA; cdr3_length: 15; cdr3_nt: TGTGCCAGCAGTGGGCGGCTTAGCGGGGCTGGAGAGCAGTACTTC; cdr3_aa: CASSGRLSGAGEQYF
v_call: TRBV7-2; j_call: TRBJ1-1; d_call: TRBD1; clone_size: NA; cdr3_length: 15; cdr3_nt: TGTGCCAGCAGCTTATCTAACAGGGGGATCACTGAAGCTTTCTTT; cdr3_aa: CASSLSNRGITEAFF
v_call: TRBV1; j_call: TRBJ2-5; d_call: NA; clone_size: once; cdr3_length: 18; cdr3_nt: TGCACCAGCAGCCAAGATACGGGAACAGGGGCCATTCAAGAGACCCAGTACTTC; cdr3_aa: CTSSQDTGTGAIQETQYF
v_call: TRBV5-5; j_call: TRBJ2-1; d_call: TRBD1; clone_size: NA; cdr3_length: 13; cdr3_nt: TGTGCCAGCAGACAGGGACAGGGGTTATTGCAGTTCTTC; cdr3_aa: CASRQGQGLLQFF
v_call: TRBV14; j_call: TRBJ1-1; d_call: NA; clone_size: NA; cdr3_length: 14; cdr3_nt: TGTGCCAGCAGCCCCTCCAATGCGGGGACTGAAGCTTTCTTT; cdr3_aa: CASSPSNAGTEAFF
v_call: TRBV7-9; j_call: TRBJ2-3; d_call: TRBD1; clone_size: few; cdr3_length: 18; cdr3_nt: TGTGCCAGCAACCCGGGACAGGGTGGGACCGCAAGGGGAGATACGCAGTATTTT; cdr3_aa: CASNPGQGGTARGDTQYF
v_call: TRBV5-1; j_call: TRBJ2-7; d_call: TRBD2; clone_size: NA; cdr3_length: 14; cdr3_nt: TGCGCCAGCAGCTCCGGGACTAGCACCTACGAGCAGTACTTC; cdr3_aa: CASSSGTSTYEQYF
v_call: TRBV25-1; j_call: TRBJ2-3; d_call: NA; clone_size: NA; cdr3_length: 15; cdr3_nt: TGTGCCAGCAGCCAAACAGGGATCAGCACAGATACGCAGTATTTT; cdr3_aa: CASSQTGISTDTQYF
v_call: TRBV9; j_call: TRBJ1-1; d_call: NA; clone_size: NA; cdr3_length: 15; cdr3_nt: TGTGCCAGCAGCGTAGGACAGGACATGAACACTGAAGCTTTCTTT; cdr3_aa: CASSVGQDMNTEAFF
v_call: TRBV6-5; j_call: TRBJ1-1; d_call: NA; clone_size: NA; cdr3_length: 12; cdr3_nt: TGTGCCAGCAGACATCAGAACACTGAAGCTTTCTTT; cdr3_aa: CASRHQNTEAFF
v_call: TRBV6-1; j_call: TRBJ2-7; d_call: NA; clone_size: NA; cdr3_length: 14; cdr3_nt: TGTGCCAGCAGAGTAGAACAGAGCTCCTACGAGCAGTACTTC; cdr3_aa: CASRVEQSSYEQYF
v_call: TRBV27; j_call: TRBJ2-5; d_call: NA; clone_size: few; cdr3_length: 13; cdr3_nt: TGTGCCAGCAGTCCAGGGGGGCCCCGGGCCCAGTACTTC; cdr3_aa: CASSPGGPRAQYF
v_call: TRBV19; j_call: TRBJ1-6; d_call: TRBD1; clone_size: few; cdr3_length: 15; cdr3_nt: TGTGCCAGTAGTCCGGGACAGTCTTTTCAGACACCCCTCCACTTT; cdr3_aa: CASSPGQSFQTPLHF
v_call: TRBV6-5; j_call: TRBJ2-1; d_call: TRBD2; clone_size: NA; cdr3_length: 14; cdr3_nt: TGTGCCAGCAGTTACGCGGGAGGATACGATGAGCAGTTCTTC; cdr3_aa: CASSYAGGYDEQFF
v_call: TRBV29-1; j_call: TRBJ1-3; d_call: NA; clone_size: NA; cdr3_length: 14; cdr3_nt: TGCAGCGGGGTGGCGGCCTCTTCTGGAAACACCATATATTTT; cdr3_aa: CSGVAASSGNTIYF
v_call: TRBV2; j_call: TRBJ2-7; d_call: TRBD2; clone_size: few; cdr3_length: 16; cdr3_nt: TGTGCCGGATGGACTAGCGGGAGAGCAGGGGGCTACGAGCAGTACTTC; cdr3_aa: CAGWTSGRAGGYEQYF
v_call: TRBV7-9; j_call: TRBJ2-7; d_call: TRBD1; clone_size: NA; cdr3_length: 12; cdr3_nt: TGTGCCAGCACCGAACAGGGGGACGAGCAGTACTTC; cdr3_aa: CASTEQGDEQYF
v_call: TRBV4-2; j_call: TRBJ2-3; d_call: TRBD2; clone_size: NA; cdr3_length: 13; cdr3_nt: TGTGCCAGCAGCCTCCCTGGGGGGGAGACGCAGTATTTT; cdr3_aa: CASSLPGGETQYF
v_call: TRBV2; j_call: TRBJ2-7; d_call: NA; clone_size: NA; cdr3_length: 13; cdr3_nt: TGTGCCAGCAGTTACGAGAAGGGGATCGAGCAGTACTTC; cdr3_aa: CASSYEKGIEQYF
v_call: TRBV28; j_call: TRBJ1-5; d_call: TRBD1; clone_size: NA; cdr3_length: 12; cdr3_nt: TGTGCCAGCTGGACAGGGAATCAGCCCCAGCATTTT; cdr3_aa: CASWTGNQPQHF
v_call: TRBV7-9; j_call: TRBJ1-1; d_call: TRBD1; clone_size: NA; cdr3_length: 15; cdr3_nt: TGTGCCAGCAGCTCTTTACAGGGGGCCGAGGCTGAAGCTTTCTTT; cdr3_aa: CASSSLQGAEAEAFF
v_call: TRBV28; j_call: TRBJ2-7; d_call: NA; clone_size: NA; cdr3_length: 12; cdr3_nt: TGTGCCAGCAGGCCAGACTCCTACGAGCAGTACTTC; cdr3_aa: CASRPDSYEQYF